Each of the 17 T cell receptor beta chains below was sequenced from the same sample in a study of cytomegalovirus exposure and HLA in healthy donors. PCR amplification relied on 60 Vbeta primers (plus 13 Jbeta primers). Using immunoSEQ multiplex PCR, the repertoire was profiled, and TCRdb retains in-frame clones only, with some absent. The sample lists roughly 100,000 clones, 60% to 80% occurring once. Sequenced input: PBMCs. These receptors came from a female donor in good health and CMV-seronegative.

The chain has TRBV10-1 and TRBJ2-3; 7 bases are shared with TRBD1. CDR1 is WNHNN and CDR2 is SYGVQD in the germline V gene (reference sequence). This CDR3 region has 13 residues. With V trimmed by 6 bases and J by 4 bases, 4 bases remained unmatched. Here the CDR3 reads CASSGQAADTQYF. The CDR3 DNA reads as TGCGCCAGCAGCGGACAGGCCGCAGATACGCAGTATTTT.

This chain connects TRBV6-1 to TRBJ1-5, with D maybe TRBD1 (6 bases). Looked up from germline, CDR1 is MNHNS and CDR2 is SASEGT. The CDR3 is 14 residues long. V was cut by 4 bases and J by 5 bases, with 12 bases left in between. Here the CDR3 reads CASSAQGRDQPQHF. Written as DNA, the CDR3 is TGTGCCAGCAGTGCCCAGGGGCGGGATCAGCCCCAGCATTTT.

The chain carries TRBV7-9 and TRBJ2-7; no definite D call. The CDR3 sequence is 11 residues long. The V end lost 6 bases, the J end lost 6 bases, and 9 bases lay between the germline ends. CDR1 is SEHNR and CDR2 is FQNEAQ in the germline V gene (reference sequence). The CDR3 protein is CASSSPSEQYF. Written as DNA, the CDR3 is TGTGCCAGCAGTTCTCCGTCCGAGCAGTACTTC.

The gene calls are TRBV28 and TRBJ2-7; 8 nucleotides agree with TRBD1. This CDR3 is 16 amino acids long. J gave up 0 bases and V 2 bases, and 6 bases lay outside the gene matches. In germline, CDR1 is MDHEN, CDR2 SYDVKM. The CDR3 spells CASSLRGQELSYEQYF. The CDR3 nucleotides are TGTGCCAGCAGTTTAAGGGGACAGGAGCTCTCCTACGAGCAGTACTTC.

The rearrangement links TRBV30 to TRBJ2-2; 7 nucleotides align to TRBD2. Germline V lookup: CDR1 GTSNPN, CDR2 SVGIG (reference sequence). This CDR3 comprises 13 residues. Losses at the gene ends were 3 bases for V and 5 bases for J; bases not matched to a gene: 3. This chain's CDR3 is CAWSASGTGELFF. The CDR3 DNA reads TGTGCCTGGAGCGCTAGCGGAACCGGGGAGCTGTTTTTT.

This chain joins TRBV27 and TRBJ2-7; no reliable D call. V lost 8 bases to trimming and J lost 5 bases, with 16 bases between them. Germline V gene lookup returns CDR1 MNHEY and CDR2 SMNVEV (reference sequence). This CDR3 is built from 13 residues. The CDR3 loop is CASRGLIPHEQYF. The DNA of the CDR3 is TGTGCCAGCCGAGGCCTAATTCCCCACGAGCAGTACTTC.

The CDR3 coding sequence is TGTGCCAGCAGCCAAGACCCAGGGTGGCTAGCGGACAATGAGCAGTTCTTC. This translates into CASSQDPGWLADNEQFF. This chain joins TRBV14 and TRBJ2-1, with 7 positions matching TRBD2. Germline CDR1 SGHDN, CDR2 FVKESK. Trimming at V came to 0 bases and at J to 5 bases, leaving 10 bases not matched to a gene. The CDR3 is 17 residues long. Full variable domain (missing parts from reference TRBV14 and TRBJ2-1): EAGVTQFPSHSVIEKGQTVTLRCDPISGHDNLYWYRRVMGKEIKFLLHFVKESKQDESGMPNNRFLAERTGGTYSTLKVQPAELEDSGVYFCASSQDPGWLADNEQFFGPGTRLTVL.

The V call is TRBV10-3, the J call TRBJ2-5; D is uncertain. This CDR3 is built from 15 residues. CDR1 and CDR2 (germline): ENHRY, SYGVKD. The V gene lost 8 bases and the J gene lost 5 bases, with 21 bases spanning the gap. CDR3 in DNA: TGTGCCATCTCTGAAGGAGACTTAGGTAGGGAGACCCAGTACTTC. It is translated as CAISEGDLGRETQYF.

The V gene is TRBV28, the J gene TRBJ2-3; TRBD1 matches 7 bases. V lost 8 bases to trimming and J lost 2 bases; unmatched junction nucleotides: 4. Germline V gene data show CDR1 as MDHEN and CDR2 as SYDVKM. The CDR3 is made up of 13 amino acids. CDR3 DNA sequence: TGTGCCAGCGGTGACAGGGCCACAGATACGCAGTATTTT. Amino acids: CASGDRATDTQYF.

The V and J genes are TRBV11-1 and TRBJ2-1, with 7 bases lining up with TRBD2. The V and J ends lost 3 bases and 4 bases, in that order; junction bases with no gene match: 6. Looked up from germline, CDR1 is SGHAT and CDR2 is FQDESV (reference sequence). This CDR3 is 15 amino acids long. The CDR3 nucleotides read TGTGCCAGCAGCTTGGGGGGAGGGAGATACAATGAGCAGTTCTTC. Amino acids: CASSLGGGRYNEQFF.

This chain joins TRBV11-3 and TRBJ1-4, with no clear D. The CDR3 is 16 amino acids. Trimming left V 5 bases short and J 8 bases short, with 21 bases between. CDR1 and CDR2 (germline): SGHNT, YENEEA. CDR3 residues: CASSRAGDFGREKLFF. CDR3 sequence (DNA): TGTGCCAGCAGCCGGGCAGGAGATTTTGGGAGGGAAAAACTGTTTTTT. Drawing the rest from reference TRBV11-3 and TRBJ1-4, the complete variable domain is EAGVVQSPRYKIIEKKQPVAFWCNPISGHNTLYWYLQNLGQGPELLIRYENEEAVDDSQLPKDRFSAERLKGVDSTLKIQPAELGDSAVYLCASSRAGDFGREKLFFGSGTQLSVL.

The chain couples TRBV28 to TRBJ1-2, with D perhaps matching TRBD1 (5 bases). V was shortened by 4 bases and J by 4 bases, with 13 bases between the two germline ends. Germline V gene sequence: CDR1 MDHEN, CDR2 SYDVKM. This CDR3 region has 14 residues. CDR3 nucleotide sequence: TGTGCCAGCAGTTACGGGACTCCAGGCTATGGCTACACCTTC. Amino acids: CASSYGTPGYGYTF.

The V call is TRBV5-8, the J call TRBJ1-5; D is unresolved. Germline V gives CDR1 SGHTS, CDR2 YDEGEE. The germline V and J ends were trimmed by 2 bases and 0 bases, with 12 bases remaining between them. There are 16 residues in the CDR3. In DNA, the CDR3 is TGTGCCAGCAGCTTTCTCGGACTATATAGCAATCAGCCCCAGCATTTT. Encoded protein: CASSFLGLYSNQPQHF.

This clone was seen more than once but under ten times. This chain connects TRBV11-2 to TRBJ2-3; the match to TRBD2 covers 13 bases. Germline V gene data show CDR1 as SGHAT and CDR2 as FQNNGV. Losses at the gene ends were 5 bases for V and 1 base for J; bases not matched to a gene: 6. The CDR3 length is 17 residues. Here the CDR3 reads CASSPPLAGGRTDTQYF. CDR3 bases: TGTGCCAGCAGCCCCCCACTAGCGGGAGGGCGCACAGATACGCAGTATTTT. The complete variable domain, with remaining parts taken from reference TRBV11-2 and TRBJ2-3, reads EAGVAQSPRYKIIEKRQSVAFWCNPISGHATLYWYQQILGQGPKLLIQFQNNGVVDDSQLPKDRFSAERLKGVDSTLKIQPAKLEDSAVYLCASSPPLAGGRTDTQYFGPGTRLTVL.

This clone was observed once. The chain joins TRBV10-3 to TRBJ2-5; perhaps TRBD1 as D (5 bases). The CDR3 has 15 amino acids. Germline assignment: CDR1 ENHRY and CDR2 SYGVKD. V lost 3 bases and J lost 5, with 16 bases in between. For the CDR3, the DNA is TGTGCCATCAGTGAAGGGGCGGACCATAGGGAGACCCAGTACTTC. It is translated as CAISEGADHRETQYF.

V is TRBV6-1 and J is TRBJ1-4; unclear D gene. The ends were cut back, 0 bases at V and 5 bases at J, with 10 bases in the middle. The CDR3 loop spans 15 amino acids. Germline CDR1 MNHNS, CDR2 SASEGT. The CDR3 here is CASSEANSLNEKLFF. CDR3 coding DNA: TGTGCCAGCAGTGAAGCAAACAGTCTAAATGAAAAACTGTTTTTT.

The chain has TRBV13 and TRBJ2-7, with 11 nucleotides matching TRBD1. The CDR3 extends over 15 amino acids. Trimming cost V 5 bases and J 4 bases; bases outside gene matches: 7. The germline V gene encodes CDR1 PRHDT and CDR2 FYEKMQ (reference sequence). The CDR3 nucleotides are TGTGCCAGCAGCAGGGGACAGGGGGAAGTGTACGAGCAGTACTTC. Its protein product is CASSRGQGEVYEQYF.